These 6 T cell receptor beta chains share one sample of origin, sequenced in a study of cytomegalovirus exposure and HLA in healthy donors. Researchers ran the PCR with 60 Vbeta and 13 Jbeta primers. TCRdb keeps only in-frame clones here, not all; method: immunoSEQ multiplex PCR. The profile shows about 160,000 clones, 80% to 90% of them singletons. Sequencing was carried out using PBMCs. These TCRs come from a male donor in good health and CMV-seronegative.

The rearrangement joins TRBV9 to TRBJ1-2, with 7 nucleotides matching TRBD1. CDR3 length: 15 residues. CDR1 SGDLS and CDR2 YYNGEE come from the germline V gene. V was clipped by 0 bases and J by 3 bases; unmatched bases: 5. CDR3: CASSVASGGHYGYTF. The CDR3 DNA follows: TGTGCCAGCAGCGTAGCGTCAGGGGGGCACTATGGCTACACCTTC. The full variable domain, its missing parts supplied by reference TRBV9 and TRBJ1-2, is DSGVTQTPKHLITATGQRVTLRCSPRSGDLSVYWYQQSLDQGLQFLIQYYNGEERAKGNILERFSAQQFPDLHSELNLSSLELGDSALYFCASSVASGGHYGYTFGSGTRLTVV.

The chain uses TRBV5-6 and TRBJ1-2; D gene ambiguous. The CDR3 is 16 residues long. Trimming pared 4 bases from V and 1 base from J, leaving 17 bases between. Germline V gene lookup returns CDR1 SGHDT and CDR2 YYEEEE. CDR3 nucleotides: TGTGCCAGCAGCGGGTTAAGCGCCGGGATTAACTATGGCTACACCTTC. This encodes CASSGLSAGINYGYTF.

The CDR3 sequence: CSVVDREGSPLHF. In DNA, the CDR3 is TGCAGCGTTGTGGACAGGGAGGGTTCACCCCTCCACTTT. This chain uses TRBV29-1 with TRBJ1-6, with TRBD1 matching over 8 bases. Germline assignment: CDR1 SQVTM and CDR2 ANQGSEA. Trimming removed 4 bases from V and 9 bases from J; junction bases left unmatched: 5. The length of the CDR3 is 13 residues. Supplemented by reference TRBV29-1 and TRBJ1-6, the full variable domain reads SAVISQKPSRDICQRGTSLTIQCQVDSQVTMMFWYRQQPGQSLTLIATANQGSEATYESGFVIDKFPISRPNLTFSTLTVSNMSPEDSSIYLCSVVDREGSPLHFGNGTRLTVT.

The J gene is TRBJ2-1, the V gene TRBV27; TRBD2 matches at 7 bases. The V segment lost 4 bases and the J segment 4 bases; nucleotides outside the gene matches: 4. The CDR3 is made up of 14 amino acids. Germline V gene data show CDR1 as MNHEY and CDR2 as SMNVEV (reference sequence). This CDR3 is CASSYSGTYNEQFF. The CDR3 DNA sequence: TGTGCCAGCAGTTACAGCGGGACGTACAATGAGCAGTTCTTC.

The chain recombines TRBV9 with TRBJ1-4, with D maybe TRBD1 (5 bases). With 0 bases removed from V and 8 bases from J, the gap between germline ends came to 20 bases. This CDR3 is built from 17 residues. Looked up from germline, CDR1 is SGDLS and CDR2 is YYNGEE. CDR3 loop: CASSVGDAGRWGEKLFF. The CDR3 DNA is TGTGCCAGCAGCGTAGGTGATGCGGGGAGATGGGGCGAAAAACTGTTTTTT.

V usage is TRBV13 and J usage is TRBJ1-6; 7 bases map to TRBD1. From germline, CDR1 is PRHDT and CDR2 FYEKMQ (reference sequence). V shed 6 bases, J shed 9 bases, and the junction held 8 bases outside the gene matches. The CDR3 totals 14 residues. The CDR3 nucleotides are TGTGCCAGCAGGGAGGCAGGGGGAACTTCACCCCTCCACTTT. Its protein is CASREAGGTSPLHF.